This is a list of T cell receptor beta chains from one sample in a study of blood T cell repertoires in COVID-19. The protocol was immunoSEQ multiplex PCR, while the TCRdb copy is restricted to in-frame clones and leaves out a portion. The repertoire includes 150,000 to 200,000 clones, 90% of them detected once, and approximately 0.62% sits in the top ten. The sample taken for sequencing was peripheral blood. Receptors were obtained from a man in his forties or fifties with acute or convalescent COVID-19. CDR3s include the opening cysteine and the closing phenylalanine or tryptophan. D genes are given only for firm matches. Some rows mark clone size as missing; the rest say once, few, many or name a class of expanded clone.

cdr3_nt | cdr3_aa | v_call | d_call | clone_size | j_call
TGTGCCAGCAGCGTCGGGACTACACGGGGCAATGAGCAGTTCTTC | CASSVGTTRGNEQFF | TRBV5-8 | TRBD2 | . | TRBJ2-1
TGCGCCAGCAGCCCCAGCGGGAACTCCTACGAGCAGTACTTC | CASSPSGNSYEQYF | TRBV10-1 | TRBD2 | . | TRBJ2-7
TGTGCCAGCAGCTTAAGGTTCGCGGGAGACGGGGCAGATACGCAGTATTTT | CASSLRFAGDGADTQYF | TRBV5-5 | TRBD2 | . | TRBJ2-3
TGTGCCACCAGCAGGGAAGGGGGCAGCCGCACAGATACGCAGTATTTT | CATSREGGSRTDTQYF | TRBV15 | TRBD1 | . | TRBJ2-3
TGTGCCAGCAGTTACGCAGGGGACACTGAAGCTTTCTTT | CASSYAGDTEAFF | TRBV6-5 | . | . | TRBJ1-1
TGTGCCAGCAGTTTAGGACAGAGTTACGAGCAGTACTTC | CASSLGQSYEQYF | TRBV6-6 | . | . | TRBJ2-7
TGTGCCAGTAGTTCTAGCGGAGACTACGAGCAGTACTTC | CASSSSGDYEQYF | TRBV19 | TRBD2 | . | TRBJ2-7
TGTGCCAGCAGCGTATCGGCAGGCCAAGAGACCCAGTACTTC | CASSVSAGQETQYF | TRBV9 | . | . | TRBJ2-5
TGTGCCATCAGTGAGATGTATGGGCGTAGCGGGGAGAACACCGGGGAGCTGTTTTTT | CAISEMYGRSGENTGELFF | TRBV10-3 | TRBD2 | few | TRBJ2-2
TGTGCCAGCAGTTACGGAGAGTTTTTGAACACTGAAGCTTTCTTT | CASSYGEFLNTEAFF | TRBV6-5 | . | . | TRBJ1-1
TGTGCCAGCAGCCGGCAGGGAGGGAGCAATCAGCCCCAGCATTTT | CASSRQGGSNQPQHF | TRBV6-5 | . | . | TRBJ1-5
TGTGCCAGCAGCCCAGTCGGAGGGACGCTACCAGAAAAACTGTTTTTT | CASSPVGGTLPEKLFF | TRBV27 | . | . | TRBJ1-4
TGTGCCAGCTCACCAAGGACTAGCGGGGGCCGTAGCTCCTACAATGAGCAGTTCTTC | CASSPRTSGGRSSYNEQFF | TRBV18 | TRBD2 | few | TRBJ2-1
TGTGCCAGCAGTTCCTCGGACAAGCTCTATGGCTACACCTTC | CASSSSDKLYGYTF | TRBV28 | . | . | TRBJ1-2
TGCGCCAGCAGCCCGGGACTAGCGGGAACCTACGAGCAGTACTTC | CASSPGLAGTYEQYF | TRBV5-1 | TRBD2 | . | TRBJ2-7
TGTGCCTGGAGTGTACTCCGGCGGGAGACCCAGTACTTC | CAWSVLRRETQYF | TRBV30 | . | . | TRBJ2-5
TGTGCCAGCAGTTACTCCGACAGGGGACATACGCAGTATTTT | CASSYSDRGHTQYF | TRBV6-6 | TRBD1 | . | TRBJ2-3
TGTGCCAGCAGCCTCCTCGCGGGGGGGCGTAGCGGGGAGCTGTTTTTT | CASSLLAGGRSGELFF | TRBV9 | TRBD2 | . | TRBJ2-2
TGCGCCAGCAGCAGCGGGACAGGCTCTGGAAACACCATATATTTT | CASSSGTGSGNTIYF | TRBV5-1 | TRBD1 | . | TRBJ1-3
TGTGCCAGCAGTGAACAGGGAAACACTGAAGCTTTCTTT | CASSEQGNTEAFF | TRBV12-3/TRBV12-4 | . | . | TRBJ1-1
TGTGCCAGTAAAGGAGGTGGATACGGAAACACCATATATTTT | CASKGGGYGNTIYF | TRBV19 | . | . | TRBJ1-3
TGTGCCAGCACTCACAGGGCCCTCGGGTGGGCCAACGTCCTGACTTTC | CASTHRALGWANVLTF | TRBV6-6 | . | . | TRBJ2-6
TGCAGCGTTGGGGGAGGAGATAACACTGAAGCTTTCTTT | CSVGGGDNTEAFF | TRBV29-1 | . | . | TRBJ1-1
TGTGCCAGCAGCCAAGATACGGGGGGGGGCGGTCTACGTCCCCAGCATTTT | CASSQDTGGGGLRPQHF | TRBV4-2 | . | once | TRBJ1-5
TGTGCCAGCAGCGTTGAAGGACAGATCACAGATACGCAGTATTTT | CASSVEGQITDTQYF | TRBV9 | . | . | TRBJ2-3
TGTGCCAGCAGCCAGGCAGGGCCGGTCACTGAAGCTTTCTTT | CASSQAGPVTEAFF | TRBV11-2 | . | . | TRBJ1-1
TGCGCCAGCAGCTCAGGAATCGGGACAGGGGGGCCGAGTACTGAAGCTTTCTTT | CASSSGIGTGGPSTEAFF | TRBV5-1 | TRBD1 | . | TRBJ1-1
TGTGCCAGCAGCCAGGGACTAGCGGGAGATGGGGATACGCAGTATTTT | CASSQGLAGDGDTQYF | TRBV3-1/TRBV3-2 | TRBD2 | . | TRBJ2-3
TGTGCCAGCAGCTTCGAGTTGAACACTGAAGCTTTCTTT | CASSFELNTEAFF | TRBV7-3 | . | . | TRBJ1-1
TGTGCCAGCAGCACAGAGGTTCTAGGTATCTGGGACACCATATATTTT | CASSTEVLGIWDTIYF | TRBV21-1 | . | . | TRBJ1-3
TGTGCCAGCAGCAAAGGATCTCCGGGTTGGGAGACCCAGTACTTC | CASSKGSPGWETQYF | TRBV21-1 | . | . | TRBJ2-5
TGTGCCAGTATTTCCCCAGACAGGATGAACACTGAAGCTTTCTTT | CASISPDRMNTEAFF | TRBV19 | . | . | TRBJ1-1
TGTGCCAGCAGCTTAGGGGGCGGTATCTCCTACGAGCAGTACTTC | CASSLGGGISYEQYF | TRBV7-7 | . | . | TRBJ2-7
TGTGCCAGCAGGAAGGGGACTAGCGGGTGGAGTGAGCAGTTCTTC | CASRKGTSGWSEQFF | TRBV6-5 | TRBD2 | . | TRBJ2-1
TGCAGCGTTGATACGGACAGGGAGGATAAAGCTTTCTTT | CSVDTDREDKAFF | TRBV29-1 | TRBD1 | . | TRBJ1-1
TGCGCCAGCAGCCAAGAAACGGTGGATCAGCCCCAGCATTTT | CASSQETVDQPQHF | TRBV4-1 | . | . | TRBJ1-5
TGTGCCAGCAGTTACTCTACGGTTGAGCAGTTCTTC | CASSYSTVEQFF | TRBV6-2/TRBV6-3 | . | . | TRBJ2-1
TGCGCCAGCAGCCCGACAGCTAGCACAGATACGCAGTATTTT | CASSPTASTDTQYF | TRBV5-1 | . | . | TRBJ2-3
TGTGCCTGGAGTGCACCTGTCGGGGAGACCCAGTACTTC | CAWSAPVGETQYF | TRBV30 | . | . | TRBJ2-5
TGTGCCATCAGTGAGTCGACGAGCGCCTCGGGCAATGAGCAGTTCTTC | CAISESTSASGNEQFF | TRBV10-3 | . | . | TRBJ2-1
TGTGCCAGCAGCGAGACAGGGACCGATGAAAAACTGTTTTTT | CASSETGTDEKLFF | TRBV28 | TRBD1 | . | TRBJ1-4
TGTGCCATCAGTGTGGGACTAGCGGGACGGAGGGATGAGCAGTTCTTC | CAISVGLAGRRDEQFF | TRBV10-3 | TRBD2 | . | TRBJ2-1
TGTGCCAGCAGCCCAACTCCCGGAGTCGACGAGCAGTACTTC | CASSPTPGVDEQYF | TRBV7-9 | . | . | TRBJ2-7
TGTGCCAGCAGCCCCTGGGGGGCCGGGGGGTCTACCTACGAGCAGTACTTC | CASSPWGAGGSTYEQYF | TRBV11-2 | . | . | TRBJ2-7
TGTGCCAGCAGTCCCCAGGTCCCAGAGACCCAGTACTTC | CASSPQVPETQYF | TRBV12-3/TRBV12-4 | . | . | TRBJ2-5
TGCAGCGTTGACTGGGAGAATGGCTACACCTTC | CSVDWENGYTF | TRBV29-1 | . | . | TRBJ1-2
TGCGCCAGCAGCATACAAAAGACAGGGGATGAGCAGTTCTTC | CASSIQKTGDEQFF | TRBV5-1 | TRBD1 | . | TRBJ2-1
TGTGCCAGCAGTTTTACGGCTAGCGGGGGCCTCACAGATACGCAGTATTTT | CASSFTASGGLTDTQYF | TRBV7-2 | TRBD2 | . | TRBJ2-3
TGTGCCAGCAGCTGGGGCGCTAACTATGGCTACACCTTC | CASSWGANYGYTF | TRBV28 | . | . | TRBJ1-2
TGTGCCAGCAGCTTAGTGGCCGGGACAGGGTTTCGCGAGCAGTACTTC | CASSLVAGTGFREQYF | TRBV7-9 | TRBD1 | . | TRBJ2-7
TGCGCCAGCAGCCAACGGCGGGGTTCACCCCTCCACTTT | CASSQRRGSPLHF | TRBV4-3 | . | . | TRBJ1-6
TGTGCCAGCACTCTCCAGCCGGCGGGCTCTGGAAACACCATATATTTT | CASTLQPAGSGNTIYF | TRBV5-5 | . | . | TRBJ1-3
TGCGCCAGCAGCCCCACTAGCGTCTATAACAATGAGCAGTTCTTC | CASSPTSVYNNEQFF | TRBV5-1 | TRBD2 | . | TRBJ2-1
TGTGCCAGCAGCCCTACCCGCCCCGGGGAGGGAGCCGGAAACACCATATATTTT | CASSPTRPGEGAGNTIYF | TRBV7-9 | . | . | TRBJ1-3
TGTGCCAGTAGTTTGACAGGGGGCAATCAGCCCCAGCATTTT | CASSLTGGNQPQHF | TRBV19 | TRBD1 | . | TRBJ1-5
TGTGCCAGCAGTTTAAAGACAGGGCGAGCTTTCTTT | CASSLKTGRAFF | TRBV27 | TRBD1 | . | TRBJ1-1
TGTGCCAGCTCACCGCGCCGGGACAGGGAGAACACCGGGGAGCTGTTTTTT | CASSPRRDRENTGELFF | TRBV18 | TRBD1 | . | TRBJ2-2
TGTGCCAGCAGTAGGGACAGGGGGACGACTGAAGCTTTCTTT | CASSRDRGTTEAFF | TRBV6-5 | TRBD1 | . | TRBJ1-1
TGTGCCAGCAGCTTACCTCGGACAGGAGAGAACACTGAAGCTTTCTTT | CASSLPRTGENTEAFF | TRBV7-6 | TRBD1 | . | TRBJ1-1
TGTGCCAGCAGTTACTCGGCCCTAGCGGGGGGGATTGAGCAGTTCTTC | CASSYSALAGGIEQFF | TRBV6-6 | TRBD2 | . | TRBJ2-1